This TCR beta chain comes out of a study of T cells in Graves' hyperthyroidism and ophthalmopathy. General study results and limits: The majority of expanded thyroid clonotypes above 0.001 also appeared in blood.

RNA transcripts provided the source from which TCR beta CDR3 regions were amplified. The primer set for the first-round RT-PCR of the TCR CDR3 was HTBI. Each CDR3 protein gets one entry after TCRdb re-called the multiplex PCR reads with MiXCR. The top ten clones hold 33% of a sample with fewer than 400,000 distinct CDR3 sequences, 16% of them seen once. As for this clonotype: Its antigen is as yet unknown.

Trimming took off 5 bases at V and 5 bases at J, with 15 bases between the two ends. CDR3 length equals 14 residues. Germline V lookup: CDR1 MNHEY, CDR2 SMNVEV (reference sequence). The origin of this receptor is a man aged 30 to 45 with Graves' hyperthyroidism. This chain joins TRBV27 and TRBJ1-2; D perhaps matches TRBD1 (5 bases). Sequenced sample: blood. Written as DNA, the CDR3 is TGTGCCAGCAGTGACCGGGACGGGATGTATGGCTACACCTTC. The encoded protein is CASSDRDGMYGYTF.